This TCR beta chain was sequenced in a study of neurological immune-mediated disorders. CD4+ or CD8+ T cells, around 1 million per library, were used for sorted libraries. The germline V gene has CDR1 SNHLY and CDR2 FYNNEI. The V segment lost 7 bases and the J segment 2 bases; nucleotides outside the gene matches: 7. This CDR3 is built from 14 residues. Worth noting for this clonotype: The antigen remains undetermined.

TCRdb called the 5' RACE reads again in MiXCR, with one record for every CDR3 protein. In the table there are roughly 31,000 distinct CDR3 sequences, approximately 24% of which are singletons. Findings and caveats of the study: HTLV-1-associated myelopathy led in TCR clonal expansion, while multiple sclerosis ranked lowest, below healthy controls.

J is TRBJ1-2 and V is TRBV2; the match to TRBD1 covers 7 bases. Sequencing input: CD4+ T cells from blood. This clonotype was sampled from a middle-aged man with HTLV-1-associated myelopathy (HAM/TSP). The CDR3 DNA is TGTGCCAGCAATCCCCCGGACAGGAACTATGGCTACACCTTC. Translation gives CASNPPDRNYGYTF.